This T cell receptor (beta chain) was recovered during a study of T cell responses to AZD1222 COVID-19 vaccine. Assay: immunoSEQ multiplex PCR; the TCRdb copy retains only in-frame clones and omits some. The table has approximately 92,000 clones, 87% seen once. Germline CDR1 is LNHDA and CDR2 is SQIVND (reference sequence). The CDR3 totals 14 residues. V shed 3 bases and J shed 6 bases, with 14 bases lying between them. Sequencing was performed on peripheral blood, taken on day 0 of AZD1222 vaccination. The rearrangement joins TRBV19 to TRBJ1-1; D is unresolved. The sequence was obtained from an adult in good health. The CDR3 bases are TGTGCCAGTAGTATGAGCGCTACTGGCCCTGAAGCTTTCTTT. This gives the protein CASSMSATGPEAFF.